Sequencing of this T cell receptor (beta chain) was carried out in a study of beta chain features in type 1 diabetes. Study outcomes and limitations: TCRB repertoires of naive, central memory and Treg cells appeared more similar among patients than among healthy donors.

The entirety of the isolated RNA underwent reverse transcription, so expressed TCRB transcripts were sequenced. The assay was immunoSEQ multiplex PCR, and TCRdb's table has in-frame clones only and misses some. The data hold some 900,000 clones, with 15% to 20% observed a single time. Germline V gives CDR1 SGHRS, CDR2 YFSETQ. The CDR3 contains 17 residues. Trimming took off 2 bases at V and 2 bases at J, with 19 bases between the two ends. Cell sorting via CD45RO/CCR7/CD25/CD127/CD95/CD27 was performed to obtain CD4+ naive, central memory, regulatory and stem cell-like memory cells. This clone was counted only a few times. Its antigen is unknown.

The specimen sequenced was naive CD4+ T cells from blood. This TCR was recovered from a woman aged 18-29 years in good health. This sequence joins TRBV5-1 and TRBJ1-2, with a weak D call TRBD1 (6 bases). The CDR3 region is CASSFQGPTHQNYGYTF. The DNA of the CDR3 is TGCGCCAGCAGCTTCCAGGGGCCGACGCACCAAAACTATGGCTACACCTTC.